The T cell receptor beta chain under discussion was sequenced for a study of blood T cells in healthy people across ages. A second PCR, run for about 6 to 11 cycles, used a sample-barcoded 5' primer plus a J-beta primer mix. Each cDNA molecule was tagged by a template-switch adaptor that had 12 random nucleotides. TCRdb reanalysed the 5' RACE reads using MiXCR and keeps one entry per CDR3 protein. The table has hundreds of thousands of distinct CDR3 sequences, 45% to 50% seen once; the top ten hold over 10%. Germline CDR1 ENHRY, CDR2 SYGVKD. The CDR3 runs 16 residues. V was trimmed by 4 bases and J by 5 bases, leaving 21 bases between them. Per sample, a minimum of 6 million PBMCs were isolated. This clonotype has just a few counts. Its antigen is not identified. Study observations and caveats: With donor CMV status unknown, expanded clonotype changes were possibly confounded. A roughly linear fall in TCR beta diversity per million T cells was seen with increasing age.

This TCR derives from a man younger than 45 in good health. The chain employs TRBV10-3 and TRBJ2-7; D possibly corresponds to TRBD1 (5 bases). The sequenced sample was blood. The CDR3 region is CAISGVGMGLKDEQYF. Here the CDR3 DNA reads TGTGCCATCAGTGGCGTTGGAATGGGGCTTAAGGACGAGCAGTACTTC.